These T cell receptor beta chains were read from a single sample in a study of human T cells and chemical hapten exposure. TCRdb used MiXCR to reprocess the RACE reads, holding one entry per CDR3 protein. The table lists around 95,000 distinct CDR3 sequences, under 14% of them singletons. Sequenced here: whole blood, sampled in connection with sensitization to the hapten diphenylcyclopropenone (DPC). The receptor set was obtained from a woman in her sixties with alopecia areata. Some clones in this sample may be carry-over from other donors' samples. The CDR3 runs from the conserved cysteine through the conserved F or W. D genes are given only for firm matches. A row's size may be missing; if present it is once, few, many or a size class.

d_call	v_call	j_call	clone_size	cdr3_nt	cdr3_aa
NA	TRBV21-1	TRBJ2-7	NA	TGTGCCAGCAGCCAGGGACATCCTTGGGACGAGCAGTACTTC	CASSQGHPWDEQYF
TRBD2	TRBV6-1	TRBJ2-3	NA	TGTGCCAGCAGTAAACTAGCGGGGCGGTTTGATACGCAGTATTTT	CASSKLAGRFDTQYF
TRBD1	TRBV5-5	TRBJ1-1	few	TGTGCCAGCAGCTGGCTGGACAGGGGTAAAGTTAACACTGAAGCTTTCTTT	CASSWLDRGKVNTEAFF
NA	TRBV12-3/TRBV12-4	TRBJ2-7	NA	TGTGCCAGCAGTTACGGGCCTCCGGAGAGGGGGAGTATGGTCGAGCAGTACTTC	CASSYGPPERGSMVEQYF
NA	TRBV7-8	TRBJ1-1	NA	TGTGCCAGCATACGCAGCGAGAAGAACACTGAAGCTTTCTTT	CASIRSEKNTEAFF
NA	TRBV7-9	TRBJ2-1	many	TGTGCCAGCAGCAGGGACTCCTACAATGAGCAGTTCTTC	CASSRDSYNEQFF
NA	TRBV20-1	TRBJ1-6	many	TGCAGTGCTACCAACATCGGCGGGATAAGCACCTATAATTCACCCCTCCACTTT	CSATNIGGISTYNSPLHF
TRBD1	TRBV20-1	TRBJ1-4	few	TGCAGTGCTAGGGACAGGCTCGGGACTAACGAAAAACTGTTTTTT	CSARDRLGTNEKLFF
NA	TRBV7-9	TRBJ1-2	many	TGTGCCAGCAGCCGGACTGATCATAACTATGGCTACACCTTC	CASSRTDHNYGYTF
TRBD1	TRBV28	TRBJ1-2	few	TGTGCCAGCAGTGACGGGACAGGGGCCAACTATGGCTACACCTTC	CASSDGTGANYGYTF
TRBD1	TRBV6-1	TRBJ1-6	many	TGTGCCAGCAACGCAGGGGGGCTCTTCTACTCACCCCTCCACTTT	CASNAGGLFYSPLHF
TRBD2	TRBV19	TRBJ2-3	many	TGTGCCAGTAGTATAGCCCGACTAGCGGGGGAAGATACGCAGTATTTT	CASSIARLAGEDTQYF
TRBD1	TRBV7-6	TRBJ2-7	many	TGTGCCAGCAGCCTCCGGGGGACAGGGATGCCCTACGAGCAGTACTTC	CASSLRGTGMPYEQYF
TRBD2	TRBV7-8	TRBJ2-7	few	TGTGCCAGCAGCCCACCGGGACTATCATACTACGAGCAGTACTTC	CASSPPGLSYYEQYF
NA	TRBV2	TRBJ1-2	many	TGTGCCAGTGGCTTGGAAGGAGGCTATGACTATGGCTACACCTTC	CASGLEGGYDYGYTF
TRBD1	TRBV5-1	TRBJ1-3	NA	TGCGCCAGCAGCTCGGGACAGGGGTCTGGAAACACCATATATTTT	CASSSGQGSGNTIYF
TRBD1	TRBV2	TRBJ2-3	many	TGTGCCAGCAGTGAAGGGACAGGGGGGGCAGATACGCAGTATTTT	CASSEGTGGADTQYF
NA	TRBV6-5	TRBJ1-1	many	TGTGCCAGCCTTGGGCGCCCGAACACTGAAGCTTTCTTT	CASLGRPNTEAFF
NA	TRBV3-1	TRBJ2-4	NA	TGTGCCAGCAGCCAAGAGACAGCGATAATTGGGAACATTCAGTACTTC	CASSQETAIIGNIQYF
TRBD1	TRBV12-3/TRBV12-4	TRBJ1-6	once	TGTGCCAGCAGCCCAGGGACAGGGAATAATTCACCCCTCCACTTT	CASSPGTGNNSPLHF
NA	TRBV4-1	TRBJ1-1	many	TGCGCCAGCAGCCGCGAGGGTGGTAACACTGAAGCTTTCTTT	CASSREGGNTEAFF
NA	TRBV2	TRBJ2-2	few	TGTGCCAGCAGAAGGTCACCCGATACAGGGATTGGTAACACCGGGGAGCTGTTTTTT	CASRRSPDTGIGNTGELFF
TRBD2	TRBV7-3	TRBJ2-5	NA	TGTGCCAGCAGCTTACAATCAGCGGGGGGGCCTTTGGAGACCCAGTACTTC	CASSLQSAGGPLETQYF